This paragraph reports one T cell receptor beta chain. There is no known antigen for this receptor. One base away there is no much larger clone; base qualities are not given. This record comes from a study of blood T cell repertoires in COVID-19 (dated by TCRdb to about 2020). Describing the broader study: Samples from collaborators originated in the United States, Italy and Spain and spanned both the acute and convalescent phases of COVID-19. The repertoires were released in a freely available public database intended as a resource for research on the immune response to SARS-CoV-2. The prospective study material was composed of cDNA or gDNA derived from T cells, B-cell-depleted T cells, or PBMCs. Subjects who had been exposed to COVID-19, were actively infected with it, or had recovered from it provided the deeply sampled blood TCRbeta repertoires that made up the dataset. Where HLA class I and class II types were available, the types were taken from metadata supplied by the sample provider, not from assay-based typing. Nearly every sample came with metadata listing a de-identified subject ID, COVID-19 status, age in years and sex. The samples were drawn from two sources: the first 160 participants of the ongoing ImmuneRACE study, and 1,254 subjects contributed by 6 global collaborators.

Collaborating institutions collected whole blood in K2EDTA tubes following their own protocols. For TCRbeta analysis, collaborators shipped samples as frozen whole blood, isolated PBMCs, or DNA extracted from either of those sample types. Points the paper makes about the study in general: The quantity of clinical and demographic metadata differed by source and by participant and was supplied without curation.

TCRbeta CDR3 regions were amplified from genomic DNA by means of the immunoSEQ Assay, a bias-controlled multiplex PCR. The original methods were these. Nucleated cell counts per sample were estimated from amplification of reference gene primers within the assay. To quantify the absolute abundance of each unique TCRbeta CDR3 rearrangement, sequence reads were collapsed and filtered. Productive Simpson clonality was computed per sample as the square root of Simpson's diversity index over productive rearrangements. TCRdb provides this immuneACCESS table in a form limited to in-frame rearrangements. Some clones are lacking; in checked studies, under half of them reflect an unresolved V gene, and why the rest are absent is not known. V and J calls and clone size are copied from that table; D and trimming were computed from the DNA. The sample has approximately 90,000 clones on record, 85% of them singletons. About two fifths of the sample belongs to the ten largest clones.

Deletion took 7 bases off V and 1 base off J, with a span of 8 bases between the germline ends. CDR1 SQVTM and CDR2 ANQGSEA were looked up in the germline V gene. Reading from cysteine to phenylalanine, the CDR3 counts 12 amino acids. Kept here is only the CDR3 DNA, which spans 36 bases and is read in frame from base 1. The sequence links TRBV29-1 to TRBJ2-1, with the identity of the D gene unclear. The sequence was collected from a man older than 75 with acute or convalescent COVID-19. Specimen: peripheral blood. The CDR3 reads as follows: CSGQTSYNEQFF. The DNA sequence is given as TGCAGCGGGCAGACATCCTACAATGAGCAGTTCTTC.